These T cell receptor beta chains were read from a single sample in a study of chemoradiotherapy in HPV16-positive cancers. Repertoires were generated with immunoSEQ multiplex PCR, while TCRdb's copy carries only in-frame clones and drops some. This sample has around 15,000 clones, with around nine tenths found just once. Here the sequenced sample was blood, taken from a patient who underwent chemoradiotherapy. These receptors all come from a human donor with HPV-associated anogenital cancer. The CDR3 runs from the conserved cysteine through the conserved F or W. A D gene is named only where the DNA matches it firmly. A row's size may be missing; if present it is once, few, many or a size class.

j_call,d_call,v_call,clone_size,cdr3_nt,cdr3_aa
TRBJ2-3,TRBD2,TRBV10-1,.,TGCGCCAGCAGTGGAGGGACTAGCGGGACCTATCGTGCAGATACGCAGTATTTT,CASSGGTSGTYRADTQYF
TRBJ1-1,.,TRBV10-3,.,TGTGCCATCAGTGAACGGGAGACGTACACTGAAGCTTTCTTT,CAISERETYTEAFF
TRBJ1-2,.,TRBV5-1,few,TGCGCCAGCAGCTTGGCCACGGGGGGAGACTATGGCTACACCTTC,CASSLATGGDYGYTF
TRBJ2-5,.,TRBV19,once,TGTGCCAGTAGTATGACGGCAGGAGGGGTCAGGACCCAGTACTTC,CASSMTAGGVRTQYF
TRBJ1-1,TRBD1,TRBV5-1,.,TGCGCCAGCAGCTTGGGAATCGGCGGACAGGCAGCGAGCACTGAAGCTTTCTTT,CASSLGIGGQAASTEAFF
TRBJ2-5,.,TRBV4-1,.,TGCGCCAGCAGCCAAGGTTTAGGGCAAGAGACCCAGTACTTC,CASSQGLGQETQYF
TRBJ1-2,.,TRBV9,.,TGTGCCAGCAGCGTAGAGTCCCCATCCAGATATGGCTACACCTTC,CASSVESPSRYGYTF
TRBJ1-2,TRBD1,TRBV5-6,few,TGTGCCAGCAGCTTGGGACAGGGGAAGAACTATGGCTACACCTTC,CASSLGQGKNYGYTF
TRBJ2-7,TRBD2,TRBV28,.,TGTGCCAGCAGCTCAGCACGGACTAGGTACTTC,CASSSARTRYF
TRBJ1-4,.,TRBV5-1,.,TGCGCCAGCAGCATGGCCGGGACGGTACTTGTAAATGAAAAACTGTTTTTT,CASSMAGTVLVNEKLFF
TRBJ2-3,.,TRBV6-6,.,TGTGCCAGCAGTCTCCGGGACGGAGATACGCAGTATTTT,CASSLRDGDTQYF
TRBJ2-3,.,TRBV2,.,TGTGCCAGCAGGGGTCGTAGCACAGATACGCAGTATTTT,CASRGRSTDTQYF
TRBJ2-2,.,TRBV5-4,few,TGTGCCAGCAGCTCCAGACGCCGGGATACAAACACCGGGGAGCTGTTTTTT,CASSSRRRDTNTGELFF
TRBJ1-2,.,TRBV5-4,.,TGTGCCAGCAGCTTCGGGGGGAACTATGGCTACACCTTC,CASSFGGNYGYTF
TRBJ2-3,.,TRBV7-9,once,TGTGCCAGCAGCCCCACTTTAAGGGGAGATACGCAGTATTTT,CASSPTLRGDTQYF
TRBJ2-7,TRBD1,TRBV6-5,.,TGTGCCAGCAGACCGCAGGGGACAGGGATAAACGAGCAGTACTTC,CASRPQGTGINEQYF
TRBJ2-4,.,TRBV19,.,TGTGCCAGTAGTATAATCCTAGCAGCCAAAAACATTCAGTACTTC,CASSIILAAKNIQYF
TRBJ1-2,.,TRBV5-8,.,TGTGCCAGCAGCTTTGTGGGGGGGAATATCGGCTACACCTTC,CASSFVGGNIGYTF
TRBJ1-5,.,TRBV16,.,TGTGCCAGCAGCCAACTAGGGAATCAGCCCCAGCATTTT,CASSQLGNQPQHF
TRBJ2-3,.,TRBV7-2,.,TGTGCCAGCAGCTTTGGCACAGATACGCAGTATTTT,CASSFGTDTQYF
TRBJ1-4,.,TRBV7-9,.,TGTGCCAGCAGCTTGGAGGGCTCTTCCAATGAAAAACTGTTTTTT,CASSLEGSSNEKLFF
TRBJ2-2,.,TRBV2,.,TGTGCCAGCAGGGGGGACACCGCGAACACCGGGGAGCTGTTTTTT,CASRGDTANTGELFF
TRBJ1-2,TRBD1,TRBV10-3,few,TGTGCCATCAGTGAGGGGGACAGTACTAACTATGGCTACACCTTC,CAISEGDSTNYGYTF
TRBJ1-3,TRBD1,TRBV28,.,TGTGCCAGCAGTGCGGTAACAGGGGGCCAACTCTATGGAAACACCATATATTTT,CASSAVTGGQLYGNTIYF
TRBJ1-1,.,TRBV2,.,TGTGCCAGCCGCCGTGAAGACACTGAAGCTTTCTTT,CASRREDTEAFF
TRBJ2-3,.,TRBV7-9,.,TGTGCCAGCAGCTCTAGAGCGACAGCGAGCACAGATACGCAGTATTTT,CASSSRATASTDTQYF
TRBJ1-3,.,TRBV7-9,.,TGTGCCAGCAGCTTAGCGTCCGCGGGGGCGAACACCATATATTTT,CASSLASAGANTIYF
TRBJ2-2,TRBD1,TRBV11-2,.,TGTGCCAGCAGCTCCAAGACAGGGGGCAGCACCGGGGAGCTGTTTTTT,CASSSKTGGSTGELFF
TRBJ2-1,TRBD2,TRBV6-4,.,TGTGCCAGCAGTGACACTAGCGGGAGCTCCTACAATGAGCAGTTCTTC,CASSDTSGSSYNEQFF
TRBJ1-4,.,TRBV4-1,.,TGCGCCAGCAGCCAAGAGTCGGGGGAAGGTGAAAAACTGTTTTTT,CASSQESGEGEKLFF
TRBJ1-1,TRBD1,TRBV27,once,TGTGCCAGCAGTCGACAGGGGAGGAAAACTGAAGCTTTCTTT,CASSRQGRKTEAFF
TRBJ1-1,.,TRBV10-3,.,TGTGCCATCAGTGAGGGGGGGGAGCCGAACACTGAAGCTTTCTTT,CAISEGGEPNTEAFF
TRBJ1-6,.,TRBV5-4,.,TGTGCCAGCAGCTTGGATAGGGCTTCACCCCTCCACTTT,CASSLDRASPLHF
TRBJ2-7,TRBD2,TRBV27,.,TGTGCCAGTCGGGGGGGAGCTTCCTACGAGCAGTACTTC,CASRGGASYEQYF
TRBJ1-5,.,TRBV10-2,few,TGCGCCAGCGGAGTAGACAATCAGCCCCAGCATTTT,CASGVDNQPQHF
TRBJ1-4,TRBD1,TRBV28,.,TGTGCCAGCAGTTTATACCCGGACAGGGGGCACGATAGTACTAATGAAAAACTGTTTTTT,CASSLYPDRGHDSTNEKLFF
TRBJ2-2,TRBD2,TRBV14,.,TGTGCCAGCAGACTAGCGGTGAACACCGGGGAGCTGTTTTTT,CASRLAVNTGELFF
TRBJ1-1,TRBD1,TRBV28,.,TGTGCCAGCAGTACCACCTGGACAGGACAGAACACTGAAGCTTTCTTT,CASSTTWTGQNTEAFF
TRBJ1-5,.,TRBV27,.,TGTGCCAGTGGGGGCAATCAGCCCCAGCATTTT,CASGGNQPQHF
TRBJ1-2,.,TRBV6-5,.,TGTGCCAGCAGTTACAGGTCGGGGGGGGGTTATGGCTACACCTTC,CASSYRSGGGYGYTF
TRBJ2-3,TRBD2,TRBV2,.,TGTGCCAGCAGGGGGGGGACTAGCACAGATACGCAGTATTTT,CASRGGTSTDTQYF
TRBJ2-5,.,TRBV11-2,.,TGTGCCAGCAGCCTTGGGGGCGAGGAGACCCAGTACTTC,CASSLGGEETQYF
TRBJ2-2,TRBD2,TRBV15,.,TGTGCCACCAGCAGTGGGGCTAGCGGTTTCACCGGGGAGCTGTTTTTT,CATSSGASGFTGELFF
TRBJ1-4,.,TRBV30,.,TGTGCCTGGAGTCCATCGGGGGATGAAAAACTGTTTTTT,CAWSPSGDEKLFF
TRBJ1-6,.,TRBV5-1,.,TGCGCCAGCAGCTTTGACCTTAATAATTCACCCCTCCACTTT,CASSFDLNNSPLHF
TRBJ1-1,.,TRBV11-1,.,TGTGCCAGCAGCCTCCCACTAGTTGGGGGCACTGAAGCTTTCTTT,CASSLPLVGGTEAFF
TRBJ2-5,.,TRBV2,few,TGTGCCAGCAGCCCACGCGTAGAGACCCAGTACTTC,CASSPRVETQYF
TRBJ1-1,.,TRBV5-1,.,TGCGCCAGCAGCCTGACAGTTCTGGACACTGAAGCTTTCTTT,CASSLTVLDTEAFF
TRBJ2-3,TRBD2,TRBV11-1,.,TGTGCCAGTACGAGCGGGATAACAGATACGCAGTATTTT,CASTSGITDTQYF
TRBJ2-7,TRBD1,TRBV7-2,.,TGTGCCAGCAACTTGGACAGGAGCGCAGTGCAGTACTTC,CASNLDRSAVQYF
TRBJ1-5,.,TRBV7-4,.,TGTGCCAGCAGCTTATCCCGGGATGTTGGTCAGCCCCAGCATTTT,CASSLSRDVGQPQHF
TRBJ2-2,.,TRBV5-1,.,TGCGCCAGCAGCCCCTCCCGACAGAAACTTTGGCCCGGGGAGCTGTTTTTT,CASSPSRQKLWPGELFF
TRBJ1-3,.,TRBV2,.,TGTGCCAGCAGTGAAGGAGTGATAGGAAACACCATATATTTT,CASSEGVIGNTIYF
TRBJ2-1,.,TRBV7-9,.,TGTGCCAGCAGCCCGCCCCGACGGGGCTATGAGCAGTTCTTC,CASSPPRRGYEQFF